Sequencing of this TCR beta chain was carried out in a study of blood T cell repertoires in COVID-19. CDR3 length: 13 amino acids. With 7 bases removed from V and 5 bases from J, the gap between germline ends came to 15 bases. Germline V gives CDR1 WNHNN, CDR2 SYGVQD (reference sequence). The protocol was immunoSEQ multiplex PCR, while the TCRdb copy is restricted to in-frame clones and leaves out a portion. In the table there are roughly 220,000 clones, roughly nine tenths of which are singletons. V usage is TRBV10-1 and J usage is TRBJ2-7; weak D call: TRBD2 (6 bases). The TCR was taken from a woman aged 30 to 39 who had recovered from COVID-19. The sequencing sample was made of PBMCs or T cells enriched from blood (not recorded which). The CDR3 region is CASIPGEGDEQYF. As DNA, the CDR3 is TGCGCCAGCATTCCGGGGGAAGGGGACGAGCAGTACTTC.